This TCR beta chain was profiled in a study of CD8 T cells in Susac syndrome. Study-level points and caveats: A relatively small number of individuals underwent TCR sequencing and HLA analysis.

cDNA came from around 0.5 to 1 ug RNA primed by random hexamers. Multiplex immunoSEQ PCR targeted 54 Vbeta and 13 Jbeta TCR beta segments. TCRdb redid the calling of the immunoSEQ multiplex PCR reads with MiXCR, one entry per CDR3 protein. Counted here are 130,000 to 150,000 distinct CDR3 sequences, 94% occurring once; the ten biggest clones make up over 0.25%. The CDR3 sequence is 13 residues long. Germline lookup yields CDR1 MNHEY and CDR2 SVGAGI. Trimming took off 7 bases at V and 3 bases at J, with 10 bases between the two ends. This clonotype has only one observation. Its antigen is not known. Sequencing of TCR beta was performed on blood CD8+ and CD4+ T cells.

Sequencing was carried out using CD8+ T cells from PBMCs. This chain connects TRBV6-5 to TRBJ1-5; perhaps TRBD1 as D (6 bases). The origin of this receptor is a human donor in good health. CDR3 in DNA: TGTGCCAGCAAGCCAGGGGCCAATCAGCCCCAGCATTTT. Protein: CASKPGANQPQHF.